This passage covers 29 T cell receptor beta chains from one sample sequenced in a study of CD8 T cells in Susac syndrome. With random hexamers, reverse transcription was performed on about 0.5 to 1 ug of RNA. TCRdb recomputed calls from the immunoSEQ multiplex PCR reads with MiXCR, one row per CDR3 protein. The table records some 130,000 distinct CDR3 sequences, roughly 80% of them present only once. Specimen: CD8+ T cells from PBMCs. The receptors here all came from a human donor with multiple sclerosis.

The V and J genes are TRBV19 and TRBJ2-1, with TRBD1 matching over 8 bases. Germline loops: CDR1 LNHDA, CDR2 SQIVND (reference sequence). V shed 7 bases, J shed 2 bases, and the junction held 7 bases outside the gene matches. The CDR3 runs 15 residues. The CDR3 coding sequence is TGTGCCAGTACCCTCGGACAGGGTCCCTACAATGAGCAGTTCTTC. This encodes CASTLGQGPYNEQFF.

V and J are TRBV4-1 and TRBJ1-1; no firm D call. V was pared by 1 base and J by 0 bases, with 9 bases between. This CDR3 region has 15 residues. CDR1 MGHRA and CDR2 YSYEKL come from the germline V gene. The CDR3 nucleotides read TGCGCCAGCAGCCAAGGACAATCCCTGAACACTGAAGCTTTCTTT. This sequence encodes CASSQGQSLNTEAFF.

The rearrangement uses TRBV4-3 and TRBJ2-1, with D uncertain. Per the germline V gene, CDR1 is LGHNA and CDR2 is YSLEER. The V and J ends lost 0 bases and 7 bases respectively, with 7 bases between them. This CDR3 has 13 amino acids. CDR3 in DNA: TGCGCCAGCAGCCAAGATTTATATAATGAGCAGTTCTTC. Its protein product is CASSQDLYNEQFF.

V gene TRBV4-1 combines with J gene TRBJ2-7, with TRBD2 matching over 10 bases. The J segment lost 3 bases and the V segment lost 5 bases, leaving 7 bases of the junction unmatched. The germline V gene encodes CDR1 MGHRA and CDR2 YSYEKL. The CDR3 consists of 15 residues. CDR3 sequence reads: CASSDGLAARYEQYF. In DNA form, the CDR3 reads TGCGCCAGCAGCGACGGACTAGCGGCTCGCTACGAGCAGTACTTC.

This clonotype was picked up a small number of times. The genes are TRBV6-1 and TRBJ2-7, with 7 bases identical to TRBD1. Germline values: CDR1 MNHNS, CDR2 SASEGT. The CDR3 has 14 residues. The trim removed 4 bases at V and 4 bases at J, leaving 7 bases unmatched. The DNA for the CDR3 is TGTGCCAGCAGTGCCTACAGGGGAAGTTACGAGCAGTACGTC. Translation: CASSAYRGSYEQYV.

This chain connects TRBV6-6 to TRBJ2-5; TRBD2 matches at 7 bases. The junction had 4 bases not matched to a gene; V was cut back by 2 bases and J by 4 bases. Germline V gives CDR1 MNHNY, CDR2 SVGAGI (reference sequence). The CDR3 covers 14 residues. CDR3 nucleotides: TGTGCCAGCAGTTACGGGGGAGGGGTAGAGACCCAGTACTTC. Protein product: CASSYGGGVETQYF.

The CDR3 sequence is CASSSHTFGVHRDTQYF. CDR3 bases: TGTGCCAGCAGCTCCCATACTTTCGGGGTTCATAGAGATACGCAGTATTTT. The chain joins TRBV7-9 to TRBJ2-3; D possibly corresponds to TRBD2 (5 bases). The CDR3 is 17 residues long. Trimming shortened V by 4 bases and J by 5 bases, and 22 bases separated the two germline ends. Looked up from germline, CDR1 is SEHNR and CDR2 is FQNEAQ (reference sequence).

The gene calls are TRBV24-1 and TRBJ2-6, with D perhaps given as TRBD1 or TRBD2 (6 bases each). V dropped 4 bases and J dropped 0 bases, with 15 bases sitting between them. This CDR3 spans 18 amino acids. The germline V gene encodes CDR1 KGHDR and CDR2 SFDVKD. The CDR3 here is CATSEGGRDDSGANVLTF. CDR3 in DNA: TGTGCCACCAGTGAGGGGGGCCGAGATGACTCTGGGGCCAACGTCCTGACTTTC.

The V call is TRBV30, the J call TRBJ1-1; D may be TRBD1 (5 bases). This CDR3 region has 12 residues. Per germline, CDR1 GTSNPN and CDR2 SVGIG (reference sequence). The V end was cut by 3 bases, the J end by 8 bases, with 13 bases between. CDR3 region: CAWRVGASEAFF. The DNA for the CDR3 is TGTGCCTGGAGGGTCGGGGCGAGCGAAGCTTTCTTT.

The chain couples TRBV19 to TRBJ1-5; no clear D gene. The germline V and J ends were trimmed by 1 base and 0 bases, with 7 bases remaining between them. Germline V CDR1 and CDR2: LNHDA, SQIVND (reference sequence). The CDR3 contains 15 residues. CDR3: CASSIGLVSNQPQHF. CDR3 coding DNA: TGTGCCAGTAGTATAGGCTTGGTTAGCAATCAGCCCCAGCATTTT.

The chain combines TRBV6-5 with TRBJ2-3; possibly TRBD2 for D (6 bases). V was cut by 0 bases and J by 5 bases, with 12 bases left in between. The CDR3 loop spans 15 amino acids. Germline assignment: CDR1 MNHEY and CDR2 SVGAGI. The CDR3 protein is CASSYSGGAGDTQYF. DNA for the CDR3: TGTGCCAGCAGTTACTCGGGGGGAGCGGGAGATACGCAGTATTTT.

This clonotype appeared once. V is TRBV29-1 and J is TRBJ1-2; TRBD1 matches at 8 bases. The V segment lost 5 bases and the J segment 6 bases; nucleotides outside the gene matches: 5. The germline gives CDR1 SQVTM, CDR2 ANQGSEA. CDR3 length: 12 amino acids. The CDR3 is CSVLDRVDGYTF. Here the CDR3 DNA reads TGCAGCGTTTTGGACAGGGTGGATGGCTACACCTTC.

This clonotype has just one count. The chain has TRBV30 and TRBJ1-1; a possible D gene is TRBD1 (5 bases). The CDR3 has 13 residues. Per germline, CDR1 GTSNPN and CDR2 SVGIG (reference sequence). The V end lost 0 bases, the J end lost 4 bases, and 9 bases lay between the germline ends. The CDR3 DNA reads TGTGCCTGGAGTGTTTTAAGGGGCACTGAAGCTTTCTTT. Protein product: CAWSVLRGTEAFF.

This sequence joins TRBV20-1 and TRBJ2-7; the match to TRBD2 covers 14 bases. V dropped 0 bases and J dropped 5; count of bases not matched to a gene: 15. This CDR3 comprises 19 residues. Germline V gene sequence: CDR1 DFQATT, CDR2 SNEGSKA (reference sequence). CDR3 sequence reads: CSARDFATSGGAFLHEQYF. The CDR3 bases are TGCAGTGCTAGAGATTTTGCGACTAGCGGGGGGGCCTTTCTCCACGAGCAGTACTTC.

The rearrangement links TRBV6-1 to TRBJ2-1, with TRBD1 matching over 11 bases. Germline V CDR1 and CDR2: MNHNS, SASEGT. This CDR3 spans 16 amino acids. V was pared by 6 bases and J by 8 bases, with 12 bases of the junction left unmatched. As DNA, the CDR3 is TGTGCCAGCAGCCAGGACAGGGGGCTTTTATATTATGAGCAGTTCTTC. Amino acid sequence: CASSQDRGLLYYEQFF.

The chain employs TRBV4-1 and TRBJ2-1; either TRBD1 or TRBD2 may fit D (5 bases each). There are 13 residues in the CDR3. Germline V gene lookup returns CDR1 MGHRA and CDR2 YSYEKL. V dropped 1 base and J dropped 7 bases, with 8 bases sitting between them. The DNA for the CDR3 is TGCGCCAGCAGCCAAGGGGGGAGAAATGAGCAGTTCTTC. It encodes CASSQGGRNEQFF.

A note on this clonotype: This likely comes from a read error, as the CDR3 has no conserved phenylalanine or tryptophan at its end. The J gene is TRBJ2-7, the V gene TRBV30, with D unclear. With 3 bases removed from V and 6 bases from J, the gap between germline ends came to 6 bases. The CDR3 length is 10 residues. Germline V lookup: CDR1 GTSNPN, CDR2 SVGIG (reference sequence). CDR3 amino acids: CAWSLGEQYL. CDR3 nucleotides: TGTGCCTGGAGCCTAGGCGAGCAGTACCTC.

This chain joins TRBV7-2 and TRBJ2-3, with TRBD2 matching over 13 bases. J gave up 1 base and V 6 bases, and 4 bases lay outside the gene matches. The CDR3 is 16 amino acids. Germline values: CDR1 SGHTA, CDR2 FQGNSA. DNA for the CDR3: TGTGCCAGCAGTTGGACTAGCGGGGGACGCACAGATACGCAGTATTTT. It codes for CASSWTSGGRTDTQYF. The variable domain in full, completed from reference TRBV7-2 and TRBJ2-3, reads GAGVSQSPSNKVTEKGKDVELRCDPISGHTALYWYRQSLGQGLEFLIYFQGNSAPDKSGLPSDRFSAERTGGSVSTLTIQRTQQEDSAVYLCASSWTSGGRTDTQYFGPGTRLTVL.

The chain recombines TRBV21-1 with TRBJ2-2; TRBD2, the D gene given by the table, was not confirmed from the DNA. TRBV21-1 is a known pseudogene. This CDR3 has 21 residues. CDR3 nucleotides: TGTGCCAGCAGCAAGATCGTCCCCAGGGTGGAGGACCTGCCGAACACCGGGGAGCTGTTTTTT. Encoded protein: CASSKIVPRVEDLPNTGELFF.

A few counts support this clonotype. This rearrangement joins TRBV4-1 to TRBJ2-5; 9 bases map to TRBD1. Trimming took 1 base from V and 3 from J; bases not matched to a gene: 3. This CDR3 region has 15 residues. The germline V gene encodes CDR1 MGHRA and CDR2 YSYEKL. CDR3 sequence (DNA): TGCGCCAGCAGCCAAGCAAGACAGGGGGAAGAGACCCAGTACTTC. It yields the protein CASSQARQGEETQYF.

CDR3 sequence reads: CASSYSPTSDEQYV. DNA for the CDR3: TGTGCCAGCAGTTACTCACCGACTAGCGACGAGCAGTACGTC. The V call is TRBV6-5, the J call TRBJ2-7; 8 bases are shared with TRBD2. J was trimmed by 5 bases and V by 0 bases; bases with no gene match: 3. The CDR3 has 14 amino acids. The germline V gene encodes CDR1 MNHEY and CDR2 SVGAGI.

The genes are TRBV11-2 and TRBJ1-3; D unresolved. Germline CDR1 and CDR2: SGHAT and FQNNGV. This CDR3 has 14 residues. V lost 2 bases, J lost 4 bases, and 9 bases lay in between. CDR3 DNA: TGTGCCAGCAGCTTATTTTCCACCGGAAACACCATATATTTT. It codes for CASSLFSTGNTIYF.

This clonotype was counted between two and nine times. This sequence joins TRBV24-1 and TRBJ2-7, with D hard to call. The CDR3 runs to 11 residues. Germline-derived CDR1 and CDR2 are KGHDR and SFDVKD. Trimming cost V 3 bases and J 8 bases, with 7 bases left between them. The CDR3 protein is CATSDGVQQYV. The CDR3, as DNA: TGTGCCACCAGTGATGGGGTTCAGCAGTACGTC.

Here the CDR3 reads CASSQDGTEAFF. Written as DNA, the CDR3 is TGTGCCAGCAGCCAGGACGGCACTGAAGCTTTCTTT. The chain couples TRBV12-3 or TRBV12-4 to TRBJ1-1; D gene ambiguous. Trimming removed 6 bases at V and 4 bases at J, with 9 bases between. The CDR3 is 12 residues long.

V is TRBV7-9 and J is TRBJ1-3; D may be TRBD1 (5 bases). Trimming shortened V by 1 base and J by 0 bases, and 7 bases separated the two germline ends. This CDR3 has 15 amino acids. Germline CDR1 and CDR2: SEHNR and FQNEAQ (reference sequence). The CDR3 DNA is TGTGCCAGCAGCTTAGAGGGGTACTCTGGAAACACCATATATTTT. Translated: CASSLEGYSGNTIYF.

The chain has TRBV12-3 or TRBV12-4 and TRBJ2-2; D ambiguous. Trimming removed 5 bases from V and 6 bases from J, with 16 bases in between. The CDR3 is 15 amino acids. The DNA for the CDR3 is TGTGCCAGCAGTCTCTTGGGCTATACATCCGGGGAGCTGTTTTTT. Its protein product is CASSLLGYTSGELFF.

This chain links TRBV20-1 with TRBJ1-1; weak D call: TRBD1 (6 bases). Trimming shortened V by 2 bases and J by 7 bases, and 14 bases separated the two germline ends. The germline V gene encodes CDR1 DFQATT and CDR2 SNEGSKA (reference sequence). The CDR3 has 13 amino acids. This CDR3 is CSARTQNRDEAFF. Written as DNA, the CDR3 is TGCAGTGCTAGAACCCAGAACAGGGATGAAGCTTTCTTT.

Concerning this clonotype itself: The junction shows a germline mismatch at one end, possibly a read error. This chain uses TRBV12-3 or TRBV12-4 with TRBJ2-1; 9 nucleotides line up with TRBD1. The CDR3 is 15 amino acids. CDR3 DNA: TGTGCCAGCAGCTTTTCGACAGGGGGTGCGAATGAGCAGCTCTTC. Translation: CASSFSTGGANEQLF.

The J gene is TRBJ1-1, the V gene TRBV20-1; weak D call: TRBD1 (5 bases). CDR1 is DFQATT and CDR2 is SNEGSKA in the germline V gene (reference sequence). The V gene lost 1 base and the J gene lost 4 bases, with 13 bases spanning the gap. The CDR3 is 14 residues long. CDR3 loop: CSARGPGGVTEAFF. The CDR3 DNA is TGCAGTGCTAGAGGTCCTGGGGGGGTCACTGAAGCTTTCTTT.